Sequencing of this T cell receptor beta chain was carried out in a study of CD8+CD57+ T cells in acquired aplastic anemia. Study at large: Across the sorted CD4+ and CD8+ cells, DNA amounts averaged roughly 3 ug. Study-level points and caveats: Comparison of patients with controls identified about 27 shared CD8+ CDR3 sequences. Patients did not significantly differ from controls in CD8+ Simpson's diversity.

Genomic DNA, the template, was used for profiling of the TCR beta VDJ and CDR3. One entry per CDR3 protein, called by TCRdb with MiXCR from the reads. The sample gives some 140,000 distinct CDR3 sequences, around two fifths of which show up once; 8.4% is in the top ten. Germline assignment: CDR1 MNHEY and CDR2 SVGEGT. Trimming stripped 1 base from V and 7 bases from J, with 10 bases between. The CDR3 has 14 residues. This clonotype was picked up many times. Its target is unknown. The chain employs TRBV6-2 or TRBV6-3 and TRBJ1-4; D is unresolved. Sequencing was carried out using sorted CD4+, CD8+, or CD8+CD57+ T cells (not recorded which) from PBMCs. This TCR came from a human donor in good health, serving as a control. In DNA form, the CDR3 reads TGTGCCAGCAGTTACTTTGAAAGGGCTGAAAAACTGTTTTTT. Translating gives CASSYFERAEKLFF.